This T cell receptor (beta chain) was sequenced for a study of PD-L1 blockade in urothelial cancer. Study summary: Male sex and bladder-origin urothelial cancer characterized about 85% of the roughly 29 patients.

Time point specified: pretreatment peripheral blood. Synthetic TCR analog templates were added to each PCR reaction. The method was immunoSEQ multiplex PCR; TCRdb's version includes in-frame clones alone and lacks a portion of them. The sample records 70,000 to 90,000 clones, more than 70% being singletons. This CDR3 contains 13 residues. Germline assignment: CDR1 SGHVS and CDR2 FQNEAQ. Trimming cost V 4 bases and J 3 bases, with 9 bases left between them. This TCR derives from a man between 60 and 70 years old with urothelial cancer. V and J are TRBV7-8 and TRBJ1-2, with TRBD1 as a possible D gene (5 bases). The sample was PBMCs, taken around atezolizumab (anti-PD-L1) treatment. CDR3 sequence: CASSWGVDYGYTF. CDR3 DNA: TGTGCCAGCAGCTGGGGGGTCGACTATGGCTACACCTTC.